A single sample is the source of the 25 T cell receptor beta chains below, sequenced in a study of blood T cell repertoires in COVID-19 (dated by TCRdb to about 2020). Preparation of the library involved the immunoSEQ multiplex PCR assay. The source is immuneACCESS, and TCRdb retained only in-frame sequences with V and J called. Part of the clones is not carried over; for the studies checked, unresolved V genes explain less than half of this, and the remainder is unexplained. This sample comprises a few hundred thousand clones, about four fifths of them detected only once. The ten largest clones capture approximately 4.7% of the sample. Specimen: PBMCs or T cells enriched from blood (not recorded which). These receptors all stem from a woman between 50 and 59 years old who had recovered from COVID-19.

The chain recombines TRBV19 with TRBJ1-1; D is unclear. The CDR3 consists of 14 residues. V was shortened by 7 bases and J by 3 bases, with 15 bases between the two germline ends. The germline CDR1 and CDR2 sequences are LNHDA and SQIVND (reference sequence). CDR3 amino acids: CASTPRQDHTEAFF. In DNA, the CDR3 is TGTGCCAGTACCCCCCGCCAGGATCACACTGAAGCTTTCTTT.

J is TRBJ1-6 and V is TRBV6-5; 10 nucleotides line up with TRBD1. This CDR3 spans 15 amino acids. The ends lost 4 bases at V and 7 bases at J; junction bases unmatched: 4. Germline lookup yields CDR1 MNHEY and CDR2 SVGAGI. CDR3 DNA sequence: TGTGCCAGCAGTTCGACAGGGGGCAGGAATTCACCCCTCCACTTT. This encodes CASSSTGGRNSPLHF.

The chain links TRBV30 to TRBJ1-4; 8 nucleotides agree with TRBD1. The CDR3 has 15 amino acids. Trimming removed 3 bases from V and 3 bases from J; junction bases left unmatched: 6. CDR1 GTSNPN and CDR2 SVGIG come from the germline V gene (reference sequence). The CDR3: CAWRAGGFANEKLFF. CDR3 coding DNA: TGTGCCTGGAGAGCAGGGGGCTTTGCTAATGAAAAACTGTTTTTT.

This chain connects TRBV5-4 to TRBJ2-3; 14 positions agree with TRBD2. Trimming removed 4 bases from V and 3 bases from J; junction bases left unmatched: 10. Germline loops: CDR1 SGHNT, CDR2 YYREEE (reference sequence). This CDR3 comprises 18 residues. CDR3 loop: CASSMPGLAGAKTDTQYF. The CDR3 DNA sequence: TGTGCCAGCAGCATGCCGGGACTAGCGGGAGCGAAGACAGATACGCAGTATTTT.

This chain links TRBV5-1 with TRBJ1-6, with 8 nucleotides matching TRBD1. The CDR3 extends over 16 amino acids. Germline values: CDR1 SGHRS, CDR2 YFSETQ. Trimming cost V 4 bases and J 10 bases; bases outside gene matches: 13. The CDR3 region is CASSLGQGGTRSPLHF. The CDR3, as DNA: TGCGCCAGCAGCCTTGGACAGGGCGGAACTCGCTCACCCCTCCACTTT. The full variable domain, rest sourced from reference TRBV5-1 and TRBJ1-6, is KAGVTQTPRYLIKTRGQQVTLSCSPISGHRSVSWYQQTPGQGLQFLFEYFSETQRNKGNFPGRFSGRQFSNSRSEMNVSTLELGDSALYLCASSLGQGGTRSPLHFGNGTRLTVT.

CDR3: CASYSGGTNEKLFF. The CDR3 region has the DNA TGTGCCAGCTACTCGGGGGGGACTAATGAAAAACTGTTTTTT. The chain recombines TRBV28 with TRBJ1-4, with a weak D call TRBD1 (5 bases). The CDR3 length is 14 residues. V gave up 8 bases and J gave up 2 bases, with 12 bases separating them. Germline-derived CDR1 and CDR2 are MDHEN and SYDVKM.

This chain connects TRBV5-6 to TRBJ1-1, with 9 bases that match TRBD1. The V and J ends lost 2 bases and 8 bases, in that order; junction bases with no gene match: 7. The CDR3 is 14 residues long. Germline CDR1 reads SGHDT; CDR2 reads YYEEEE. CDR3: CASSFGTGLGEAFF. Here the CDR3 DNA reads TGTGCCAGCAGCTTCGGGACAGGGTTGGGCGAAGCTTTCTTT.

This chain links TRBV3-1 (or the pseudogene TRBV3-2) with TRBJ2-5, with TRBD2 matching 11 bases. Germline V gene data show CDR1 as LGHDT and CDR2 as YNNKEL (reference sequence). This CDR3 is 15 amino acids long. The V segment lost 2 bases and the J segment 7 bases; nucleotides outside the gene matches: 6. The CDR3 loop is CASSQRTSGLGTQYF. The CDR3 bases are TGTGCCAGCAGCCAAAGGACTAGCGGGTTGGGGACCCAGTACTTC.

This chain links TRBV3-1 (or the pseudogene TRBV3-2) with TRBJ1-2; possibly TRBD1 for D (5 bases). V was clipped by 2 bases and J by 6 bases, with 10 bases between them. Germline CDR1 LGHDT, CDR2 YNNKEL (reference sequence). The CDR3 sequence is 13 residues long. CDR3 DNA sequence: TGTGCCAGCAGCCAAATGGGGCAGCATGGCTACACCTTC. It specifies CASSQMGQHGYTF.

CDR3 protein: CASSQESGGSEQFF. The CDR3 region has the DNA TGCGCCAGCAGCCAAGAATCAGGTGGGAGTGAGCAGTTCTTC. The chain uses TRBV4-1 and TRBJ2-1; perhaps TRBD2 as D (5 bases). The CDR3 totals 14 residues. In germline, CDR1 is MGHRA, CDR2 YSYEKL. V gave up 0 bases and J gave up 9 bases, with 12 bases separating them.

This clone was seen just once. J is TRBJ1-3 and V is TRBV19; possibly TRBD1 for D (6 bases). Germline V gene sequence: CDR1 LNHDA, CDR2 SQIVND (reference sequence). This CDR3 comprises 16 residues. The ends were cut back, 1 base at V and 2 bases at J, with 12 bases in the middle. The CDR3 region has the DNA TGTGCCAGTAGTATAGGGGCCAGGGGAACTGGAAACACCATATATTTT. Its translation is CASSIGARGTGNTIYF.

The V and J genes are TRBV19 and TRBJ1-2, with D tentatively TRBD1 (6 bases). Between the trimmed V and J ends, which lost 7 bases and 7 bases, there was a span of 19 bases. Germline V CDR1 and CDR2: LNHDA, SQIVND (reference sequence). The CDR3 contains 14 residues. The CDR3 nucleotides read TGTGCCAGTAACCATGTTAACAGGGAATTTGGCTACACCTTC. This gives the protein CASNHVNREFGYTF.

The chain joins TRBV11-3 to TRBJ2-5; 11 nucleotides match TRBD2. The junction had 12 bases not matched to a gene; V was cut back by 5 bases and J by 1 base. CDR3 length: 18 amino acids. The germline V gene encodes CDR1 SGHNT and CDR2 YENEEA. CDR3 sequence reads: CASSPSGGLAGGQETQYF. In nucleotides, the CDR3 is TGTGCCAGCAGCCCCTCAGGGGGGCTAGCGGGGGGCCAAGAGACCCAGTACTTC.

The rearrangement links TRBV7-2 to TRBJ2-1; 12 positions match TRBD2. CDR1 is SGHTA, CDR2 FQGNSA, per germline. The trim removed 1 base at V and 5 bases at J, leaving 9 bases unmatched. CDR3 length equals 18 residues. CDR3 coding DNA: TGTGCCAGCAGCTTAGTGTATTTGGGACTAGCGGGTGACAATGAGCAGTTCTTC. This encodes CASSLVYLGLAGDNEQFF.

The chain recombines TRBV6-5 with TRBJ1-5; the D gene is possibly TRBD1 (6 bases). The V end was cut by 6 bases, the J end by 6 bases, with 9 bases between. Per the germline V gene, CDR1 is MNHEY and CDR2 is SVGAGI. The CDR3 has 12 residues. CDR3: CASRKGGQPQHF. Here the CDR3 DNA reads TGTGCCAGCAGGAAAGGGGGTCAGCCCCAGCATTTT.

The sample holds a few counts of this clone. The V and J genes are TRBV27 and TRBJ1-2; the match to TRBD1 covers 9 bases. Germline loops: CDR1 MNHEY, CDR2 SMNVEV (reference sequence). J was trimmed by 5 bases and V by 5 bases; bases with no gene match: 3. This CDR3 spans 13 amino acids. Here the CDR3 DNA reads TGTGCCAGCAGTGGGGACAGGGTGTATGGCTACACCTTC. Its protein product is CASSGDRVYGYTF.

The chain carries TRBV4-2 and TRBJ1-2; D remains unclear. Per the germline V gene, CDR1 is LGHNA and CDR2 is YNFKEQ. V was shortened by 0 bases and J by 5 bases, with 4 bases between the two germline ends. There are 12 residues in the CDR3. CDR3 loop: CASSQDSYGYTF. The CDR3 DNA follows: TGTGCCAGCAGCCAAGATTCTTATGGCTACACCTTC.

V gene TRBV19 combines with J gene TRBJ1-1, with D maybe TRBD1 (5 bases). Germline assignment: CDR1 LNHDA and CDR2 SQIVND (reference sequence). Deletions cut 3 bases from V and 3 bases from J, with 14 bases between. The CDR3 has 15 amino acids. In DNA, the CDR3 is TGTGCCAGTAGTATGTGGTCGGAAGGGGACACTGAAGCTTTCTTT. It translates to CASSMWSEGDTEAFF.

The CDR3 DNA reads as TGTGCCAGTAGCCAGTGGGGCAGGGAGGACTATGGCTACACCTTC. Protein: CASSQWGREDYGYTF. V is TRBV19 and J is TRBJ1-2; tentative D call: TRBD1 (5 bases). The germline V and J ends were trimmed by 6 bases and 3 bases, with 17 bases remaining between them. Germline V gives CDR1 LNHDA, CDR2 SQIVND (reference sequence). This CDR3 is 15 amino acids long.

V gene TRBV6-5 combines with J gene TRBJ1-5; TRBD1 might be the D (6 bases). The V and J ends lost 6 bases and 4 bases respectively, with 16 bases between them. The length of the CDR3 is 15 residues. The germline V gene has CDR1 MNHEY and CDR2 SVGAGI. CDR3 loop: CASSLSQGTNQPQHF. For the CDR3, the DNA is TGTGCCAGCAGCCTTAGTCAGGGGACGAATCAGCCCCAGCATTTT.

The chain couples TRBV7-2 to TRBJ2-1; 7 nucleotides match TRBD2. Trimming cost V 5 bases and J 3 bases; bases outside gene matches: 10. This CDR3 comprises 16 residues. Germline V gene lookup returns CDR1 SGHTA and CDR2 FQGNSA. CDR3 coding DNA: TGTGCCAGCAGCGAAGGCCCCGGCGGGAGCTACAATGAGCAGTTCTTC. Protein sequence: CASSEGPGGSYNEQFF. The whole variable domain, filled in from reference TRBV7-2 and TRBJ2-1, reads GAGVSQSPSNKVTEKGKDVELRCDPISGHTALYWYRQSLGQGLEFLIYFQGNSAPDKSGLPSDRFSAERTGGSVSTLTIQRTQQEDSAVYLCASSEGPGGSYNEQFFGPGTRLTVL.

CDR3 protein: CAWSPGTSLYEQYF. The CDR3 DNA follows: TGTGCCTGGAGTCCTGGGACTTCCCTTTACGAGCAGTACTTC. This chain uses TRBV30 with TRBJ2-7, with D possibly TRBD2 on 6 matching bases. This CDR3 has 14 amino acids. CDR1 and CDR2 (germline): GTSNPN, SVGIG (reference sequence). Trimming took 2 bases from V and 4 from J, leaving 15 bases between them.

This chain links TRBV29-1 with TRBJ1-1; maybe TRBD1 (5 bases). Deletions cut 5 bases from V and 5 bases from J, with 15 bases between. The CDR3 is made up of 13 amino acids. Germline-derived CDR1 and CDR2 are SQVTM and ANQGSEA. The CDR3 region is CSVSVGRGTEAFF. CDR3 DNA: TGCAGCGTTTCTGTGGGGCGGGGGACTGAAGCTTTCTTT.

This clone was counted a single time. CDR3 in amino acids: CASSLNAKQGAVAEAFF. CDR3 DNA: TGTGCCAGCAGCCTAAACGCTAAACAGGGGGCTGTCGCTGAAGCTTTCTTT. The chain recombines TRBV14 with TRBJ1-1; the match to TRBD1 covers 9 bases. The J segment lost 6 bases and the V segment lost 4 bases, leaving 15 bases of the junction unmatched. This CDR3 is built from 17 residues. Germline assignment: CDR1 SGHDN and CDR2 FVKESK.

The V gene is TRBV11-1, the J gene TRBJ2-1, with D perhaps TRBD1 (5 bases). The CDR3 consists of 16 residues. Trimming took 5 bases from V and 0 from J, leaving 14 bases between them. The V gene's germline CDR1 is SGHAT and CDR2 FQDESV (reference sequence). The CDR3 loop is CASSPRQTSSYNEQFF. The CDR3 DNA sequence: TGTGCCAGCAGCCCAAGACAGACGAGCTCCTACAATGAGCAGTTCTTC.